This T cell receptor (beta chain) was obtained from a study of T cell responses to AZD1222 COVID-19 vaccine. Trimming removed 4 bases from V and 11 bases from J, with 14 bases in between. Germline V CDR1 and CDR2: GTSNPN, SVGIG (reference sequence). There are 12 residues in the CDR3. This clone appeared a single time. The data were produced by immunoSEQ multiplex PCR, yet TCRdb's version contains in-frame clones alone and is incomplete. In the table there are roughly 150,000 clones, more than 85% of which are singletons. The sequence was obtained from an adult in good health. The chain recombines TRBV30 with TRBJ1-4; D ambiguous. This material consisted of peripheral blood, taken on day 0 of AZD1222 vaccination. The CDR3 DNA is TGTGCCTGGATGGTAGTGGACGGGAAACTGTTTTTT. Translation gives CAWMVVDGKLFF.